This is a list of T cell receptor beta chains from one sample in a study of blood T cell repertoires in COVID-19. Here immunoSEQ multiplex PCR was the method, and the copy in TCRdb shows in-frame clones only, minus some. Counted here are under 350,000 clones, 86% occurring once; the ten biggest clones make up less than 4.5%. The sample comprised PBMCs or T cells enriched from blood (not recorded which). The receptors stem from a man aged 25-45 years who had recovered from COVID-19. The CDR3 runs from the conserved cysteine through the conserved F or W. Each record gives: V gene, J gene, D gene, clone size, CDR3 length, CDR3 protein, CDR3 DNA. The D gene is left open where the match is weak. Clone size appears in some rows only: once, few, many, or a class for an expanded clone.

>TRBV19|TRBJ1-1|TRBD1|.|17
CASSIGTGSYENTEAFF
TGTGCCAGTAGTATAGGGACAGGGTCGTACGAGAACACTGAAGCTTTCTTT
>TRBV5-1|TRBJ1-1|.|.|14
CASSLGLRNTEAFF
TGCGCCAGCAGCTTGGGACTCCGGAACACTGAAGCTTTCTTT
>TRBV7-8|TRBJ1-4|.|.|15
CASSLVLATNEKLFF
TGTGCCAGCAGCTTAGTTCTCGCAACTAATGAAAAACTGTTTTTT
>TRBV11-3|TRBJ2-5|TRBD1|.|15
CASSSDLDREETQYF
TGTGCCAGCAGCTCAGACTTGGACAGGGAAGAGACCCAGTACTTC
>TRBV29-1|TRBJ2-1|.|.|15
CSVVGVKGKYNEQFF
TGCAGCGTTGTGGGTGTAAAGGGGAAGTACAATGAGCAGTTCTTC
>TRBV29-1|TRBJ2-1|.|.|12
CSVPRGRNEQFF
TGCAGCGTCCCCAGGGGGAGGAACGAGCAGTTCTTC
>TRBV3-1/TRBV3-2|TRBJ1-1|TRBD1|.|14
CASSQDWTGPEAFF
TGTGCCAGCAGCCAAGATTGGACAGGGCCTGAAGCTTTCTTT
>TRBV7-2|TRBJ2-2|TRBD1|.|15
CASSPGTGWTGELFF
TGTGCCAGCAGCCCCGGGACAGGATGGACCGGGGAGCTGTTTTTT
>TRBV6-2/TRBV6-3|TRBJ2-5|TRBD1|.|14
CASSKQGAGETQYF
TGTGCCAGCAGCAAACAGGGGGCAGGGGAGACCCAGTACTTC
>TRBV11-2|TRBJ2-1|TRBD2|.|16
CASMQSGGRSYNEQFF
TGTGCCAGCATGCAATCGGGGGGGAGATCCTACAATGAGCAGTTCTTC
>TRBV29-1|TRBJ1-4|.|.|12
CSVARDSEKLFF
TGCAGCGTTGCCAGGGACTCTGAAAAACTGTTTTTT
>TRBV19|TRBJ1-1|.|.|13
CASSIPWATEAFF
TGTGCCAGTAGTATCCCGTGGGCCACTGAAGCTTTCTTT
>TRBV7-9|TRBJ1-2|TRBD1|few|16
CASSLENLGQGYGYTF
TGTGCCAGCAGCTTAGAAAACCTGGGACAGGGCTATGGCTACACCTTC
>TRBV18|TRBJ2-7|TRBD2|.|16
CASSPTLVAGDYEQYF
TGTGCCAGCTCACCAACCCTCGTAGCGGGAGATTACGAGCAGTACTTC
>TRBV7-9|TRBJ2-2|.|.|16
CASSLSGLANTGELFF
TGTGCCAGCAGCTTATCAGGTCTCGCGAACACCGGGGAGCTGTTTTTT
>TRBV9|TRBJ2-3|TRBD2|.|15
CASSTQAGEGDTQYF
TGTGCCAGCAGCACCCAAGCGGGGGAAGGGGATACGCAGTATTTT
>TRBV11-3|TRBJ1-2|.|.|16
CASSSKGAIGNYGYTF
TGTGCCAGCAGCTCGAAAGGGGCCATAGGTAACTATGGCTACACCTTC
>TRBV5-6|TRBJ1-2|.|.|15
CASSGRVNSIYGYTF
TGTGCCAGCAGCGGGCGGGTTAACAGCATCTATGGCTACACCTTC
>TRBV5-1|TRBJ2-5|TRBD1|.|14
CASSFLQGAETQYF
TGCGCCAGCAGCTTTTTACAGGGGGCAGAGACCCAGTACTTC
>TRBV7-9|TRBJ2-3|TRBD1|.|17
CASTLRQGQGTTDTQYF
TGTGCCAGCACCCTCCGGCAGGGACAGGGGACCACAGATACGCAGTATTTT
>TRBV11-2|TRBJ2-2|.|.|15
CASSPSTANTGELFF
TGTGCCAGCAGCCCCTCGACAGCGAACACCGGGGAGCTGTTTTTT
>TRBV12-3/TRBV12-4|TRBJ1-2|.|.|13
CASSLDRVSGYTF
TGTGCCAGCAGTTTAGACAGGGTAAGCGGCTACACCTTC
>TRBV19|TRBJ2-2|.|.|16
CASRIAGQSNTGELFF
TGTGCCAGTAGAATTGCGGGGCAGTCGAACACCGGGGAGCTGTTTTTT
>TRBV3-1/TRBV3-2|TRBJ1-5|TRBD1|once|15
CASSLGTGTYQPQHF
TGTGCCAGCAGCTTAGGGACAGGGACGTATCAGCCCCAGCATTTT
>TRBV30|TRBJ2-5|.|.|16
CAWSNPHTTAQETQYF
TGTGCCTGGAGTAACCCCCACACGACAGCCCAAGAGACCCAGTACTTC
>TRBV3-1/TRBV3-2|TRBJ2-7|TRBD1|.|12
CASSLTGTEQYF
TGTGCCAGCAGCCTGACAGGGACCGAGCAGTACTTC
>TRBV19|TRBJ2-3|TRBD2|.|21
CASSIDVGLADDYQSADTQYF
TGTGCCAGTAGTATAGATGTCGGACTAGCGGACGACTACCAAAGCGCAGATACGCAGTATTTT
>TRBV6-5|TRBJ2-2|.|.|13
CASSPVLSGELFF
TGTGCCAGCAGCCCGGTCCTCTCCGGGGAGCTGTTTTTT
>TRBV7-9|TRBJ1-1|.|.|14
CASSRPTENTEAFF
TGTGCCAGCAGCCGCCCGACAGAGAACACTGAAGCTTTCTTT
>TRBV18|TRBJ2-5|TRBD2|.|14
CASSPTSAQETQYF
TGTGCCAGCTCACCAACTAGCGCCCAAGAGACCCAGTACTTC
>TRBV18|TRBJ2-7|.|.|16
CASSPPAGKTSYEQYF
TGTGCCAGCTCACCACCGGCAGGTAAAACGTCCTACGAGCAGTACTTC
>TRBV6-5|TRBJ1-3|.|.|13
CASSSLPGNTIYF
TGTGCCAGCAGTTCCCTCCCCGGTAACACCATATATTTT
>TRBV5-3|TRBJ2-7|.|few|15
CARSFVVGGKDEQYF
TGTGCCAGAAGCTTTGTCGTCGGGGGTAAGGACGAGCAGTACTTC
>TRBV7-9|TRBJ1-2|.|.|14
CASSLVSRGMANTF
TGTGCCAGCAGCTTAGTGTCACGGGGTATGGCTAACACCTTC
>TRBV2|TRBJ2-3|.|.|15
CASSADRGGTDTQYF
TGTGCCAGCAGCGCCGATAGGGGCGGCACAGATACGCAGTATTTT
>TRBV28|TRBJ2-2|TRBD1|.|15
CASLNRGPNTGELFF
TGTGCCAGCTTAAACAGGGGGCCGAACACCGGGGAGCTGTTTTTT
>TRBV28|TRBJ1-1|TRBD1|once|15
CASSLAGTGGTEAFF
TGTGCCAGCAGTCTTGCGGGGACAGGGGGCACTGAAGCTTTCTTT
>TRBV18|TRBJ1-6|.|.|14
CASSRPDTGSPLHF
TGTGCCAGCTCACGCCCGGACACCGGTTCACCCCTCCACTTT
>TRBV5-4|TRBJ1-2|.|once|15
CASRNGGRGDYGYTF
TGTGCCAGCAGAAATGGGGGGAGGGGAGACTATGGCTACACCTTC
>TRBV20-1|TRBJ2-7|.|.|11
CSARAGYEQYF
TGCAGTGCTAGGGCGGGGTACGAGCAGTACTTC
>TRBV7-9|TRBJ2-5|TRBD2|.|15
CASRTSAGRGETQYF
TGTGCCAGCAGGACGTCAGCGGGAAGGGGAGAGACCCAGTACTTC
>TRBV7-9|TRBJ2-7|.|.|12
CASSLATGTQYF
TGTGCCAGCAGCTTAGCGACAGGCACACAGTACTTC
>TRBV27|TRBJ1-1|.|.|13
CASTGSSGTEAFF
TGTGCCAGCACCGGGTCGTCGGGCACTGAAGCTTTCTTT
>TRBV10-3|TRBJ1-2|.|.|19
CAISRLKKTFKIGIYGYTF
TGTGCCATCAGTCGCTTAAAAAAGACATTTAAGATCGGGATCTATGGCTACACCTTC
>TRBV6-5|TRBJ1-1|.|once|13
CASSYEYNTEAFF
TGTGCCAGCAGTTACGAGTACAACACTGAAGCTTTCTTT